This T cell receptor (beta chain) was retrieved from a study of pediatric ulcerative colitis. Findings and caveats of the study: Blood samples from a couple of patients yielded substantially fewer templates and were excluded from blood-rectal overlap analysis.

On this clone itself: Its antigen is as yet unknown.

The rectum was sampled with one to two pinch biopsies at colonoscopy. Using immunoSEQ multiplex PCR, the repertoire was profiled, and TCRdb retains in-frame clones only, with some absent. The sample carries 15,000 to 20,000 clones, 70% to 80% recorded once. Germline V gene data show CDR1 as LGHNA and CDR2 as YSLEER. This CDR3 is built from 14 residues. The junction had 8 bases not matched to a gene; V was cut back by 4 bases and J by 7 bases. The chain links TRBV4-3 to TRBJ2-3, with TRBD2 identical over 7 bases. Specimen: gut tissue. The clonotype originates from a boy younger than 18 who was a control in a study of pediatric ulcerative colitis. CDR3 bases: TGCGCCAGCAGCCCCCTGGGGGGGTTGTATACGCAGTATTTT. Its protein is CASSPLGGLYTQYF.